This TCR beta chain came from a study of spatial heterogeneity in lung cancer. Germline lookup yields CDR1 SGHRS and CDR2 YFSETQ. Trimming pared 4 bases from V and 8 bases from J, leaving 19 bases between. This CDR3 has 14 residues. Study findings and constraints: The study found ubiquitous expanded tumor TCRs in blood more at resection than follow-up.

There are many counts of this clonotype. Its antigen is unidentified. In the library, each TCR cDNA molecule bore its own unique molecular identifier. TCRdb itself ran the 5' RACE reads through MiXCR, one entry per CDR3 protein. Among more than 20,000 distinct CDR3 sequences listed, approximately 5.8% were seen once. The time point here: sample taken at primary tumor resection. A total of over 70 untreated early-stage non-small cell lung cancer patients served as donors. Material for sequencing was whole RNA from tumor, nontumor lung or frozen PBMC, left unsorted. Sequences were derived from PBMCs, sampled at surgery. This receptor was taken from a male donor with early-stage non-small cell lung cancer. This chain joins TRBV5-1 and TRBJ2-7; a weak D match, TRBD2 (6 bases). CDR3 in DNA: TGCGCCAGCAGCCAAGGAGGGGACTCACGGCAGCAGTACTTC. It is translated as CASSQGGDSRQQYF.